Included here is one TCR beta chain sequence, with context. The target antigen is unknown. These data belong to a study of OX40 agonist ivuxolimab in advanced cancers. On the study more broadly: People who had prior anti-PD-1, anti-PD-L1 or anti-CTLA-4 therapy could take part, and around 40% had some.

The table came from immunoSEQ multiplex PCR; TCRdb's copy has only in-frame clones and leaves some out. The sample has some 83,000 clones; approximately 91% are singletons. Overall study findings and caveats: Determination of antigen specificity was not performed for the expanded peripheral T cells.

This receptor was identified in an adult with an advanced solid tumor such as melanoma, head and neck, liver or kidney cancer. The material sequenced was CD4+ or CD8+ T cells sorted from blood, taken in a trial of the OX40 agonist ivuxolimab.

The CDR3: CASSSLYGELFF. CDR3 DNA sequence: TGTGCCAGCAGCTCCTTGTATGGGGAGCTGTTTTTT. V and J are TRBV7-2 and TRBJ2-2; D ambiguous. Germline values: CDR1 SGHTA, CDR2 FQGNSA. This CDR3 contains 12 residues. The V and J ends lost 4 bases and 8 bases respectively, with 8 bases between them.